This passage covers 19 T cell receptor beta chains from one sample sequenced in a study of CD8+ T cells in alopecia areata. Reverse transcribed after extraction, RNA yielded cDNA as the sequencing template. This table comes from immunoSEQ multiplex PCR, and its TCRdb copy is limited to in-frame clones, with some not included. The profile shows over 150,000 clones, 60% to 75% of them singletons. Described treatment: oral pan-JAK inhibitor, 5-10 mg twice daily. Sequenced here: CD4+ T cells sorted from blood, sampled at week 24, from a patient treated with tofacitinib. The origin of the receptors is a human donor with alopecia areata.

This chain uses TRBV27 with TRBJ2-7; D is unresolved. The CDR3 sequence is 15 residues long. Germline CDR1 is MNHEY and CDR2 is SMNVEV (reference sequence). The V end was cut by 5 bases, the J end by 6 bases, with 20 bases between. The CDR3 loop reads CASSNTDTLRVEQYF. The CDR3 DNA reads as TGTGCCAGCAGTAATACCGACACTCTGCGAGTCGAGCAGTACTTC.

This clone came up a few times. This rearrangement joins TRBV2 to TRBJ1-2; maybe TRBD1 (5 bases). V was trimmed by 6 bases and J by 5 bases, leaving 13 bases between them. The length of the CDR3 is 13 residues. The germline CDR1 and CDR2 sequences are SNHLY and FYNNEI. DNA for the CDR3: TGTGCCAGCAGGGTCGACGGGACGTATGGCTACACCTTC. Its protein product is CASRVDGTYGYTF. The whole variable domain, filled in from reference TRBV2 and TRBJ1-2, reads EPEVTQTPSHQVTQMGQEVILRCVPISNHLYFYWYRQILGQKVEFLVSFYNNEISEKSEIFDDQFSVERPDGSNFTLKIRSTKLEDSAMYFCASRVDGTYGYTFGSGTRLTVV.

The chain carries TRBV11-2 and TRBJ1-5; TRBD1 aligns across 11 bases. CDR3 length: 15 residues. Germline V gives CDR1 SGHAT, CDR2 FQNNGV. V shed 3 bases, J shed 4 bases, and the junction held 2 bases outside the gene matches. CDR3 bases: TGTGCCAGCAGCTTTGGGACAGGGGGTAATCAGCCCCAGCATTTT. Protein: CASSFGTGGNQPQHF.

The rearrangement joins TRBV27 to TRBJ2-5; D gene unclear. V dropped 0 bases and J dropped 4 bases, with 18 bases sitting between them. This CDR3 has 17 amino acids. Germline V gene sequence: CDR1 MNHEY, CDR2 SMNVEV (reference sequence). The CDR3 DNA reads as TGTGCCAGCAGTTTATCGCCGAAGCCGGGCAGGACAGAGACCCAGTACTTC. Translating it yields CASSLSPKPGRTETQYF.

This clone showed up just a few times. V is TRBV29-1 and J is TRBJ2-1; a possible D gene is TRBD2 (5 bases). The germline V gene encodes CDR1 SQVTM and CDR2 ANQGSEA. V was shortened by 5 bases and J by 2 bases, with 16 bases between the two germline ends. This CDR3 region has 15 residues. The CDR3: CSVPESSLPYNEQFF. CDR3 coding DNA: TGCAGCGTTCCCGAATCTAGCTTACCCTACAATGAGCAGTTCTTC.

The chain joins TRBV6-5 to TRBJ1-1; D perhaps matches TRBD1 (5 bases). Germline V gives CDR1 MNHEY, CDR2 SVGAGI. V lost 7 bases to trimming and J lost 3 bases, with 12 bases between them. The CDR3 spans 13 residues. The CDR3 sequence is CASKTGQYTEAFF. CDR3 nucleotide sequence: TGTGCCAGCAAGACGGGGCAGTACACTGAAGCTTTCTTT.

The rearrangement uses TRBV20-1 and TRBJ2-7; no definite D call. Germline CDR1 is DFQATT and CDR2 is SNEGSKA (reference sequence). V shed 4 bases and J shed 5 bases, with 9 bases lying between them. CDR3 size: 11 residues. CDR3 coding DNA: TGCAGTGCTAAGGATTACCACGAGCAGTACTTC. The encoded protein is CSAKDYHEQYF.

This sequence joins TRBV2 and TRBJ2-7; D is unclear. The germline V gene has CDR1 SNHLY and CDR2 FYNNEI. The CDR3 runs to 11 residues. The V end was cut by 0 bases, the J end by 4 bases, with 1 base between. CDR3 sequence reads: CASSEAYEQYF. The CDR3 DNA reads as TGTGCCAGCAGTGAAGCGTACGAGCAGTACTTC.

The sample holds a few counts of this clone. This rearrangement joins TRBV10-3 to TRBJ2-1; D possibly corresponds to TRBD1 (6 bases). The V gene's germline CDR1 is ENHRY and CDR2 SYGVKD. The CDR3 is made up of 16 amino acids. Deletions cut 5 bases from V and 3 bases from J, with 17 bases between. CDR3 DNA sequence: TGTGCCATCAGTACTACCGGGACACAGAGCTACAATGAGCAGTTCTTC. Translation: CAISTTGTQSYNEQFF.

The chain joins TRBV7-9 to TRBJ2-5, with no clear D. Per the germline V gene, CDR1 is SEHNR and CDR2 is FQNEAQ (reference sequence). This CDR3 comprises 15 residues. Between the trimmed V and J ends, which lost 3 bases and 4 bases, there was a span of 15 bases. CDR3 sequence (DNA): TGTGCCAGCAGCTTCTTTCTAAGGGTTAGAGAGACCCAGTACTTC. Its protein product is CASSFFLRVRETQYF. Full variable domain (rest looked up from reference TRBV7-9 and TRBJ2-5): DTGVSQNPRHKITKRGQNVTFRCDPISEHNRLYWYRQTLGQGPEFLTYFQNEAQLEKSRLLSDRFSAERPKGSFSTLEIQRTEQGDSAMYLCASSFFLRVRETQYFGPGTRLLVL.

The chain uses TRBV29-1 and TRBJ2-1; 8 nucleotides line up with TRBD1. The CDR3 has 14 amino acids. Per germline, CDR1 SQVTM and CDR2 ANQGSEA. J was trimmed by 6 bases and V by 4 bases; bases with no gene match: 8. CDR3 coding DNA: TGCAGCGTTGGGCTGGGACAGGCATTCAATGAGCAGTTCTTC. This codes for CSVGLGQAFNEQFF.

This clone was observed a handful of times. The chain uses TRBV29-1 and TRBJ2-5; D gene ambiguous. V lost 5 bases to trimming and J lost 3 bases, with 13 bases between them. The CDR3 is 13 amino acids. Per the germline V gene, CDR1 is SQVTM and CDR2 is ANQGSEA. The CDR3 coding sequence is TGCAGCGTTTGTTATAGGCGAGAAGAGACCCAGTACTTC. Translating it yields CSVCYRREETQYF.

V is TRBV7-9 and J is TRBJ1-5; no reliable D call. CDR3 length: 15 amino acids. Germline CDR1 and CDR2: SEHNR and FQNEAQ (reference sequence). V lost 1 base and J 4 bases, leaving 11 bases between the germline ends. DNA of the CDR3: TGTGCCAGCAGCTTAGAGGGCCCTGAGAATCAGCCCCAGCATTTT. It is translated as CASSLEGPENQPQHF.

In DNA, the CDR3 is TGTGCCAGTAGGTACAGGTACGAGCAGTTCTTC. It is translated as CASRYRYEQFF. The chain carries TRBV19 and TRBJ2-1, with D possibly TRBD1 on 5 matching bases. Looked up from germline, CDR1 is LNHDA and CDR2 is SQIVND (reference sequence). V lost 6 bases to trimming and J lost 10 bases, with 10 bases between them. CDR3 length equals 11 residues.

The gene calls are TRBV2 and TRBJ2-5; the D gene is possibly TRBD2 (5 bases). The V end was cut by 8 bases, the J end by 4 bases, with 14 bases between. The CDR3 contains 13 residues. Looked up from germline, CDR1 is SNHLY and CDR2 is FYNNEI. The CDR3 DNA sequence: TGTGCCAGCCAGGTGACTAACCGAGAGACCCAGTACTTC. Translation gives CASQVTNRETQYF.

This chain joins TRBV29-1 and TRBJ1-1; D unclear. Germline lookup yields CDR1 SQVTM and CDR2 ANQGSEA. This CDR3 comprises 12 residues. V was cut by 4 bases and J by 3 bases, with 9 bases left in between. The CDR3 protein is CSVVPTDTEAFF. The CDR3 region has the DNA TGCAGCGTTGTCCCTACTGACACTGAAGCTTTCTTT.

The rearrangement joins TRBV10-3 to TRBJ1-1; TRBD1 agrees at 8 bases. Germline V gives CDR1 ENHRY, CDR2 SYGVKD. This CDR3 has 13 residues. The V gene end was trimmed by 7 bases and the J gene end by 6 bases; junction bases not matched to a gene: 7. The CDR3 DNA reads TGTGCCATCAACCAGGACAGGGCGTCTGAAGCTTTCTTT. It translates to CAINQDRASEAFF.

The chain combines TRBV7-9 with TRBJ2-3; 13 nucleotides match TRBD2. The CDR3 length is 18 residues. Germline assignment: CDR1 SEHNR and CDR2 FQNEAQ (reference sequence). V trimming: 5 bases; J trimming: 0 bases; junction bases outside the gene matches: 8. The CDR3 protein is CASSATSGGLDSTDTQYF. CDR3 bases: TGTGCCAGCAGCGCGACTAGCGGGGGGCTCGATAGCACAGATACGCAGTATTTT.

The chain combines TRBV11-1 with TRBJ2-7; 8 bases are shared with TRBD1. V gave up 5 bases and J gave up 4 bases; unmatched junction bases: 1. In germline, CDR1 is SGHAT, CDR2 FQDESV (reference sequence). The CDR3 has 12 residues. CDR3 bases: TGTGCCAGCAGCAGACAGGGGTACGAGCAGTACTTC. It specifies CASSRQGYEQYF.